These 29 T cell receptor beta chains were sequenced from one sample in a study of shared clonotypes between healthy human individuals. The repertoire was sequenced with immunoSEQ multiplex PCR; TCRdb's copy has only in-frame clones and lacks some. The table lists about 510,000 clones, 96% of them singletons. Sequenced material: naive CD4+ T cells sorted from blood. Subset indicated: CD45RA+ positively selected. All receptors come from a woman in her 30s in good health.

This clone is a singleton in its sample. The chain uses TRBV30 and TRBJ1-2; D is unclear. V lost 2 bases to trimming and J lost 8 bases, with 15 bases between them. From germline, CDR1 is GTSNPN and CDR2 SVGIG (reference sequence). The CDR3 length is 13 residues. DNA of the CDR3: TGTGCCTGGAGTAAATGGACCGACGGCGGCTACACCTTC. Its translation is CAWSKWTDGGYTF.

The chain has TRBV5-4 and TRBJ1-2, with TRBD1 as a possible D gene (6 bases). V lost 4 bases, J lost 3 bases, and 16 bases lay in between. The germline V gene has CDR1 SGHNT and CDR2 YYREEE (reference sequence). The CDR3 totals 15 residues. CDR3 loop: CASSHLTGIDYGYTF. DNA for the CDR3: TGTGCCAGCAGCCACCTAACAGGGATCGACTATGGCTACACCTTC.

The chain carries TRBV6-6 and TRBJ2-6; no definite D call. Germline V gives CDR1 MNHNY, CDR2 SVGAGI (reference sequence). The CDR3 has 15 residues. V lost 6 bases, J lost 0 bases, and 9 bases lay in between. CDR3 amino acids: CASRTRSSGANVLTF. Written as DNA, the CDR3 is TGTGCCAGCAGAACCCGATCCTCTGGGGCCAACGTCCTGACTTTC.

This chain connects TRBV11-2 to TRBJ2-7; 11 bases match TRBD2. J gave up 6 bases and V 5 bases, and 12 bases lay outside the gene matches. This CDR3 is 16 amino acids long. The germline V gene has CDR1 SGHAT and CDR2 FQNNGV. CDR3 bases: TGTGCCAGCAGCCCACAAGCGACTAGCGGGATTTTCGAGCAGTACTTC. Amino acids: CASSPQATSGIFEQYF.

The chain combines TRBV4-1 with TRBJ1-3; 7 positions match TRBD1. The CDR3 is 14 residues long. The germline V gene encodes CDR1 MGHRA and CDR2 YSYEKL. Trimming removed 1 base from V and 5 bases from J; junction bases left unmatched: 2. The CDR3, as DNA: TGCGCCAGCAGCCAAGGACAGGGAAGAAACACCATATATTTT. It encodes CASSQGQGRNTIYF.

The rearrangement links TRBV11-3 to TRBJ2-5, with 16 bases that match TRBD2. This CDR3 contains 18 residues. Losses at the gene ends were 5 bases for V and 4 bases for J; bases not matched to a gene: 10. The germline gives CDR1 SGHNT, CDR2 YENEEA. CDR3 in DNA: TGTGCCAGCAGCCCGGGGACTAGCGGGAGGGCCGTTGGAGAGACCCAGTACTTC. Its translation is CASSPGTSGRAVGETQYF. Filled out from reference TRBV11-3 and TRBJ2-5, the complete variable domain reads EAGVVQSPRYKIIEKKQPVAFWCNPISGHNTLYWYLQNLGQGPELLIRYENEEAVDDSQLPKDRFSAERLKGVDSTLKIQPAELGDSAVYLCASSPGTSGRAVGETQYFGPGTRLLVL.

V and J are TRBV5-1 and TRBJ2-1, with 10 bases aligning to TRBD2. The J segment lost 2 bases and the V segment lost 0 bases, leaving 8 bases of the junction unmatched. CDR1 and CDR2 from the germline V gene are SGHRS and YFSETQ. The CDR3 extends over 18 amino acids. This CDR3 is CASSLASGSLSPYNEQFF. The CDR3 nucleotides are TGCGCCAGCAGCTTGGCTAGCGGGAGCCTCAGCCCCTACAATGAGCAGTTCTTC.

The rearrangement joins TRBV29-1 to TRBJ2-5; 7 bases align to TRBD2. The J call may be in error: the DNA end matches TRBJ2-7 better. This CDR3 contains 14 residues. CDR1 is SQVTM, CDR2 ANQGSEA, per germline. The CDR3 sequence is CSVGSGTITYEQYF. The CDR3 DNA sequence: TGCAGCGTTGGGTCCGGGACTATAACCTACGAGCAGTACTTC.

The chain carries TRBV28 and TRBJ2-2, with TRBD2 identical over 12 bases. CDR1 MDHEN and CDR2 SYDVKM come from the germline V gene. Trimming took 3 bases from V and 7 from J; bases not matched to a gene: 6. The CDR3 extends over 16 amino acids. CDR3 protein: CASSFGGLAGFGELFF. In DNA, the CDR3 is TGTGCCAGCAGTTTTGGAGGACTAGCGGGATTCGGGGAGCTGTTTTTT.

V gene TRBV5-6 combines with J gene TRBJ1-1; a weak D match, TRBD1 (5 bases). This CDR3 has 13 residues. Germline V gene data show CDR1 as SGHDT and CDR2 as YYEEEE. Trimming left V 0 bases short and J 6 bases short, with 9 bases between. CDR3 loop: CASSLVGTAEAFF. CDR3 in DNA: TGTGCCAGCAGCTTGGTAGGGACCGCTGAAGCTTTCTTT. Full variable domain (rest looked up from reference TRBV5-6 and TRBJ1-1): DAGVTQSPTHLIKTRGQQVTLRCSPKSGHDTVSWYQQALGQGPQFIFQYYEEEERQRGNFPDRFSGHQFPNYSSELNVNALLLGDSALYLCASSLVGTAEAFFGQGTRLTVV.

V and J are TRBV28 and TRBJ1-4; perhaps TRBD1 as D (5 bases). Germline V gives CDR1 MDHEN, CDR2 SYDVKM. The V end was cut by 1 base, the J end by 2 bases, with 14 bases between. The CDR3 length is 17 residues. The CDR3 region has the DNA TGTGCCAGCAGTTTATTTTCAGGGAAGGTGACTAATGAAAAACTGTTTTTT. Amino acid sequence: CASSLFSGKVTNEKLFF.

The CDR3 bases are TGTGCCAGCACCCCCCCGGGCACCGGGGAGCTGTTTTTT. Protein product: CASTPPGTGELFF. This rearrangement joins TRBV27 to TRBJ2-2; the D is unclear. Germline V gene sequence: CDR1 MNHEY, CDR2 SMNVEV (reference sequence). The CDR3 contains 13 residues. V gave up 7 bases and J gave up 4 bases, with 10 bases separating them.

This clone came up once. V usage is TRBV28 and J usage is TRBJ2-7, with a weak D call TRBD1 (5 bases). Germline V gene lookup returns CDR1 MDHEN and CDR2 SYDVKM. V lost 7 bases, J lost 3 bases, and 19 bases lay in between. This CDR3 comprises 15 residues. CDR3 sequence reads: CASKPNLGQGYEQYF. Here the CDR3 DNA reads TGTGCCAGCAAACCGAACCTGGGGCAGGGCTACGAGCAGTACTTC.

The chain employs TRBV6-1 and TRBJ2-5; TRBD1 aligns across 8 bases. The CDR3 consists of 13 residues. Germline-derived CDR1 and CDR2 are MNHNS and SASEGT. J lost 5 bases, V lost 7 bases, and 6 bases had no gene match. DNA for the CDR3: TGTGCCAGCAACCCAGGGGGCTCGGAGACCCAGTACTTC. It encodes CASNPGGSETQYF.

V is TRBV10-1 and J is TRBJ2-5; D uncertain. V lost 2 bases and J 5 bases, leaving 6 bases between the germline ends. The CDR3 is made up of 12 amino acids. The germline V gene has CDR1 WNHNN and CDR2 SYGVQD (reference sequence). As DNA, the CDR3 is TGCGCCAGCAGTGAGGGTGTGGAGACCCAGTACTTC. This translates into CASSEGVETQYF.

This chain joins TRBV9 and TRBJ2-7, with no clear D. The CDR3 loop spans 12 amino acids. Germline CDR1 SGDLS, CDR2 YYNGEE. Trimming took off 3 bases at V and 6 bases at J, with 10 bases between the two ends. CDR3 sequence (DNA): TGTGCCAGCAGCGATGCAGTTGGCGAGCAGTACTTC. Amino acids: CASSDAVGEQYF.

In this sample, this clone turned up once. Other DNA sequences of this sample code for an identical CDR3. The rearrangement links TRBV5-6 to TRBJ1-1, with 7 positions matching TRBD1. CDR1 and CDR2 (germline): SGHDT, YYEEEE. This CDR3 has 14 residues. Losses at the gene ends were 2 bases for V and 1 base for J; bases not matched to a gene: 2. DNA for the CDR3: TGTGCCAGCAGCTTCCGGGACAGGAACACTGAAGCTTTCTTT. The encoded protein is CASSFRDRNTEAFF.

The V and J genes are TRBV25-1 and TRBJ2-7; TRBD2 aligns across 10 bases. V shed 2 bases and J 7 bases; nucleotides not matched to a gene: 5. Germline V gives CDR1 MGHDK, CDR2 SYGVNS. This CDR3 is built from 14 residues. CDR3 DNA: TGTGCCAGCAGTGAACTAGCGGGAGTTCGTGAGCAGTACTTC. It codes for CASSELAGVREQYF.

V usage is TRBV27 and J usage is TRBJ1-1; D remains ambiguous. The CDR3 consists of 13 residues. Trimming removed 2 bases at V and 0 bases at J, with 4 bases between. CDR1 is MNHEY, CDR2 SMNVEV, per germline (reference sequence). This chain's CDR3 is CASSLNVNTEAFF. The CDR3 DNA sequence: TGTGCCAGCAGTTTAAACGTGAACACTGAAGCTTTCTTT.

The rearrangement uses TRBV28 and TRBJ2-7, with TRBD1 identical over 9 bases. This CDR3 spans 18 amino acids. Looked up from germline, CDR1 is MDHEN and CDR2 is SYDVKM. J was trimmed by 3 bases and V by 7 bases; bases with no gene match: 19. As DNA, the CDR3 is TGTGCCAGCACCCGAAGCGGATTCAAAGGGACAGGGAACTACGAGCAGTACTTC. Amino acids: CASTRSGFKGTGNYEQYF.

The J gene is TRBJ2-5, the V gene TRBV13; D ambiguous. The CDR3 consists of 13 residues. V lost 5 bases and J lost 4, with 11 bases in between. Germline V gene data show CDR1 as PRHDT and CDR2 as FYEKMQ (reference sequence). CDR3 coding DNA: TGTGCCAGCAGCCTAAGACGGAGAGAGACCCAGTACTTC. Translated, it gives CASSLRRRETQYF.

Written as DNA, the CDR3 is TGCGCCAGCAGGAGCGGAAATGAAGATACGCAGTATTTT. It yields the protein CASRSGNEDTQYF. The chain joins TRBV5-1 to TRBJ2-3, with a tentative D call TRBD2 (5 bases). The CDR3 contains 13 residues. In germline, CDR1 is SGHRS, CDR2 YFSETQ. V was trimmed by 5 bases and J by 5 bases, leaving 12 bases between them.

This chain connects TRBV28 to TRBJ1-1; TRBD1 is a possible D gene (5 bases). The germline CDR1 and CDR2 sequences are MDHEN and SYDVKM. The CDR3 extends over 12 amino acids. Trimming took 4 bases from V and 7 from J, leaving 10 bases between them. CDR3 in amino acids: CASSWGLREAFF. The CDR3 DNA follows: TGTGCCAGCAGTTGGGGACTCCGTGAAGCTTTCTTT.

V gene TRBV4-1 combines with J gene TRBJ2-7, with 11 bases lining up with TRBD2. The V gene end was trimmed by 0 bases and the J gene end by 3 bases; junction bases not matched to a gene: 7. The CDR3 extends over 17 amino acids. CDR1 is MGHRA and CDR2 is YSYEKL in the germline V gene. CDR3: CASSQDRSGTSGYEQYF. For the CDR3, the DNA is TGCGCCAGCAGCCAAGACCGGAGCGGGACTAGCGGCTACGAGCAGTACTTC.

This clone appeared a single time. The rearrangement links TRBV7-8 to TRBJ2-5; 9 bases are shared with TRBD1. The germline V gene encodes CDR1 SGHVS and CDR2 FQNEAQ. Trimming took 3 bases from V and 4 from J; bases not matched to a gene: 6. The CDR3 length is 15 residues. The CDR3 DNA reads TGTGCCAGCAGCTTGGCGGACAGGGGCGGAGAGACCCAGTACTTC. Translating gives CASSLADRGGETQYF.

Comments on this clone: One junction end does not reproduce the germline sequence, and a read error may be involved. The rearrangement joins TRBV7-3 to TRBJ2-3; a possible D gene is TRBD2 (7 bases). The germline CDR1 and CDR2 sequences are SGHTA and FQGTGA. The CDR3 runs 14 residues. The CDR3 here is CASSSPGGTNTQYF. The DNA for the CDR3 is TGTGCCAGCAGCTCGCCGGGGGGCACAAATACGCAGTATTTT. Full variable domain (remainder filled in from reference TRBV7-3 and TRBJ2-3): GAGVSQTPSNKVTEKGKYVELRCDPISGHTALYWYRQSLGQGPEFLIYFQGTGAADDSGLPNDRFFAVRPEGSVSTLKIQRTERGDSAVYLCASSSPGGTNTQYFGPGTRLTVL.

The chain links TRBV7-2 to TRBJ1-3, with a weak D call TRBD1 (5 bases). The CDR3 sequence is 19 residues long. Looked up from germline, CDR1 is SGHTA and CDR2 is FQGNSA. V lost 2 bases and J lost 0, with 20 bases in between. This CDR3 is CASSLLRGRRPNSGNTIYF. CDR3 coding DNA: TGTGCCAGCAGCTTATTAAGGGGTCGCCGGCCAAACTCTGGAAACACCATATATTTT.

The chain links TRBV18 to TRBJ2-3; possible D gene TRBD1, 5 bases. The CDR3 is 14 residues long. The ends were cut back, 3 bases at V and 4 bases at J, with 11 bases in the middle. The germline gives CDR1 KGHSH, CDR2 LQKENI. CDR3 residues: CASSPPGLADTQYF. The DNA for the CDR3 is TGTGCCAGCTCACCCCCAGGGCTTGCAGATACGCAGTATTTT.

The rearrangement links TRBV30 to TRBJ2-1, with D possibly matching TRBD2 (7 bases). Germline CDR1 reads GTSNPN; CDR2 reads SVGIG (reference sequence). CDR3 length equals 13 residues. V was pared by 1 base and J by 8 bases, with 12 bases between. The CDR3 spells CAWSDRGGDEQFF. CDR3 bases: TGTGCCTGGAGTGATAGGGGGGGCGATGAGCAGTTCTTC.